Sequencing of this T cell receptor (beta chain) was carried out in a study of regulatory T cells in long-lasting Graves disease (dated by TCRdb to 2020 to 2023). About the full investigation: Newly diagnosed Graves' disease patients had taken antithyroid drugs for less than 3 months. Persistent Graves' disease patients were compared with newly diagnosed Graves' disease patients by peripheral blood TCR sequencing and RNA sequencing. The study was registered as a clinical trial and conducted in China. TCR sequencing covered around 13 persistent and approximately 20 newly diagnosed Graves' disease patients, some 33 samples in total. Study-level results and caveats: Lower TCR Shannon entropy and fewer highly expanded clones were observed in persistent Graves' disease patients than in newly diagnosed patients, which suggested clonal expansion. Persistent patients shared more public clonotypes among themselves (over 2,500) than newly diagnosed patients did (approximately 970). The authors noted that the small sample size was a limitation that may lower accuracy. Sequencing and analysis were limited to the TCR beta chain. TRBV28, TRBJ1-2 and TRBJ2-5 were preferentially used in persistent disease, while TRBV20-1 and TRBJ2-1 were favored in newly diagnosed disease. The study examined only peripheral blood because the primary lesion, thyroid tissue, could not be accessed.

This clonotype has ten or more counts. Its antigen target is currently unknown. No qualities accompany the bases; no much larger clone lies one base away. Reading from cysteine to phenylalanine, the CDR3 counts 17 amino acids. The retained sequence is limited to the CDR3, 51 bases, with the frame set at the first base. In the germline V gene (reference sequence), CDR1 corresponds to MNHEY and CDR2 to SMNVEV. V trim: 1 base; J trim: 4 bases; unmatched bases: 11. The library was obtained by multiplex PCR. Sequencing used an Illumina HiSeq 4000. To build TCR beta libraries, CDR3 regions were amplified by Arm-PCR using iRepertoire HTBI primers. Before sequencing, the PCR products went through gel purification. The study's processing was this. Across samples, fewer than 70 TRBV and 12 to 15 TRBJ segments were identified and used for gene usage analysis of CDR3 amino acid clonotypes. Filtered high-quality paired reads were merged into contigs using COPE and FqMerger. BLAST was used to align contigs to the IMGT TRBV, TRBD and TRBJ reference genes, and CDR3 was defined following IMGT. Clonotypes above 0.1% frequency were classified as highly expanded clones. Repertoire diversity was measured by Shannon entropy, and V-J evenness by the Gini coefficient. A clonotype was considered public if more than one individual shared it. The public reads were reanalyzed by TCRdb: fastp trimming at Q25, MiXCR alignment, in-frame beta chains only. Records with the same CDR3 protein are collapsed into one entry carrying the most frequent genes and DNA. The V and J calls come from TCRdb's annotation, not from the publication. Across this sample there are around 400,000 distinct CDR3 sequences, with 15% to 19% seen only once. Clones ranked in the top ten supply 22% of the sample.

The label giving this sample's time point can be read as: newly diagnosed GD, antithyroid drugs for less than 3 months. For both TCR sequencing and RNA sequencing, RNA was extracted from PBMCs in TRIzol. The diagnosis of Graves' disease was made according to American Thyroid Association guidelines. Patients were recruited from an endocrinology department in Xi'an, China. Each patient gave 8.5 to 9.5 milliliters of peripheral blood, collected in an EDTA anticoagulant tube. Ficoll Paque Plus density gradient separation was used to isolate PBMCs, and no further T cell sorting was done. An Agilent 2100 Bioanalyzer and agarose gel were used to check RNA quality, while a NanoDrop 2000 measured RNA concentration.

The sequences come from peripheral blood mononuclear cells (PBMCs), collected at new diagnosis, from a patient treated with antithyroid drugs. The sequence joins TRBV27 to TRBJ2-3; 7 bases in the middle match TRBD1. The TCR sequence derives from a female donor with Graves disease. The base sequence is TGTGCCAGCAGTTTATTAGTGGCGACAGGGTGGGCAGATACGCAGTATTTT. Its protein product is CASSLLVATGWADTQYF.